This T cell receptor (beta chain) was recovered during a study of OX40 agonist ivuxolimab in advanced cancers. Looking at the study overall: At doses from 0.01 to 10 mg/kg, patients were given intravenous ivuxolimab every 2 weeks.

Sequencing used immunoSEQ multiplex PCR; TCRdb keeps in-frame clones, though not all of them. This table holds fewer than 85,000 clones, around nine tenths found once. Whole-study findings and limits: Researchers report that CD8+ T cells had, on average, more expanded clones than CD4+.

The CDR3 runs 14 residues. Trimming removed 6 bases from V and 1 base from J, with 12 bases in between. The germline V gene has CDR1 KGHSH and CDR2 LQKENI. Notes on this clone: Its antigen is still unknown.

The rearrangement joins TRBV18 to TRBJ2-5; D possibly uses TRBD1 or TRBD2 (5 bases each). Material: CD4+ or CD8+ T cells sorted from blood, obtained in a trial of the OX40 agonist ivuxolimab. The clonotype comes from an adult with an advanced solid tumor such as melanoma, head and neck, liver or kidney cancer. The CDR3 here is CASSRSGAQETQYF. The DNA of the CDR3 is TGTGCCAGCTCTCGATCCGGGGCCCAAGAGACCCAGTACTTC.